The 17 T cell receptor beta chains listed next were all sequenced from one sample in a study of OX40 agonist ivuxolimab in advanced cancers. Only in-frame clones appear in the TCRdb table, and some are missing; sequencing was by immunoSEQ multiplex PCR. The sample yields about 69,000 clones, around 90% seen once. This specimen was CD4+ or CD8+ T cells sorted from blood, taken in a trial of the OX40 agonist ivuxolimab. The origin of the receptors is an adult with an advanced solid tumor such as melanoma, head and neck, liver or kidney cancer.

The chain combines TRBV27 with TRBJ2-7; 7 positions match TRBD1. CDR1 is MNHEY, CDR2 SMNVEV, per germline (reference sequence). CDR3 length: 16 amino acids. J lost 1 base, V lost 6 bases, and 12 bases had no gene match. CDR3 region: CASSPFSDRASYEQYF. The CDR3 nucleotides read TGTGCCAGCAGCCCCTTCTCCGACAGGGCTTCCTACGAGCAGTACTTC.

CDR3 DNA sequence: TGCGCCAGCAGCCCACCGGACTCTGGGGCCAACGTCCTGACTTTC. Translation gives CASSPPDSGANVLTF. The chain employs TRBV5-1 and TRBJ2-6, with D hard to call. Germline loops: CDR1 SGHRS, CDR2 YFSETQ. CDR3 size: 15 residues. Trimming removed 4 bases from V and 0 bases from J, with 8 bases in between. Filled out from reference TRBV5-1 and TRBJ2-6, the complete variable domain reads KAGVTQTPRYLIKTRGQQVTLSCSPISGHRSVSWYQQTPGQGLQFLFEYFSETQRNKGNFPGRFSGRQFSNSRSEMNVSTLELGDSALYLCASSPPDSGANVLTFGAGSRLTVL.

The chain has TRBV30 and TRBJ2-3, with 10 nucleotides matching TRBD2. Per germline, CDR1 GTSNPN and CDR2 SVGIG (reference sequence). The CDR3 is 14 amino acids. With 2 bases clipped from V and 9 bases from J, the junction kept 8 bases outside the gene matches. The CDR3 protein is CAWSKPAGGDTQYF. The CDR3 region has the DNA TGTGCCTGGAGTAAGCCAGCGGGAGGGGACACGCAGTATTTT.

The CDR3 protein is CASSDVTGDEKLFF. CDR3 DNA sequence: TGTGCCAGCAGTGACGTGACAGGGGATGAAAAACTGTTTTTT. The chain joins TRBV2 to TRBJ1-4, with 8 bases identical to TRBD1. V shed 3 bases, J shed 6 bases, and the junction held 3 bases outside the gene matches. Germline V gene data show CDR1 as SNHLY and CDR2 as FYNNEI. This CDR3 comprises 14 residues.

The chain employs TRBV7-2 and TRBJ1-1; possibly TRBD1 for D (6 bases). The germline gives CDR1 SGHTA, CDR2 FQGNSA. Deletions cut 2 bases from V and 11 bases from J, with 12 bases between. The CDR3 totals 12 residues. The CDR3 DNA is TGTGCCAGCAGCTTATGGGCAGGGGACGCTTTCTTT. Translating gives CASSLWAGDAFF.

This chain joins TRBV27 and TRBJ2-7; the D gene is possibly TRBD2 (6 bases). Germline V gives CDR1 MNHEY, CDR2 SMNVEV (reference sequence). V gave up 3 bases and J gave up 2 bases, with 17 bases separating them. The length of the CDR3 is 16 residues. The CDR3 coding sequence is TGTGCCAGCAGTTTGCTGCCGGGACTTCATCCCTACGAGCAGTACTTC. It yields the protein CASSLLPGLHPYEQYF.

The chain is built from TRBV6-6 and TRBJ2-1; 7 bases agree with TRBD2. Per the germline V gene, CDR1 is MNHNY and CDR2 is SVGAGI (reference sequence). Losses at the gene ends were 2 bases for V and 4 bases for J; bases not matched to a gene: 5. There are 15 residues in the CDR3. The CDR3 DNA follows: TGTGCCAGCAGTTACCCTAGCGGAAGATACAATGAGCAGTTCTTC. Residues: CASSYPSGRYNEQFF.

As to this clone: Other nucleotide sequences from this sample produce the same CDR3. The chain recombines TRBV29-1 with TRBJ1-1, with D possibly matching TRBD1 (5 bases). The V end lost 0 bases, the J end lost 7 bases, and 12 bases lay between the germline ends. Germline CDR1 SQVTM, CDR2 ANQGSEA. CDR3 length equals 13 residues. The CDR3 sequence: CSVEDRTGGEAFF. CDR3 sequence (DNA): TGCAGCGTTGAAGATCGAACAGGAGGTGAAGCTTTCTTT.

The rearrangement uses TRBV28 and TRBJ1-2, with D hard to call. Trimming stripped 4 bases from V and 2 bases from J, with 5 bases between. CDR3 length: 12 amino acids. The germline gives CDR1 MDHEN, CDR2 SYDVKM. The CDR3 is CASSSGNYGYTF. The CDR3 nucleotides read TGTGCCAGCAGTTCAGGAAACTATGGCTACACCTTC.

The chain employs TRBV19 and TRBJ2-1; D uncertain. Germline V gene sequence: CDR1 LNHDA, CDR2 SQIVND (reference sequence). The CDR3 is made up of 16 amino acids. Trimming pared 4 bases from V and 1 base from J, leaving 14 bases between. CDR3 in DNA: TGTGCCAGTAGTAGCCCCCTTAAGCCTTCCTACAATGAGCAGTTCTTC. It encodes CASSSPLKPSYNEQFF.

The rearrangement links TRBV5-1 to TRBJ1-4; 10 nucleotides match TRBD1. Germline CDR1 SGHRS, CDR2 YFSETQ. Unmatched junction bases numbered 9, after V lost 6 bases and J lost 7 bases. This CDR3 has 15 amino acids. This CDR3 is CASKGAGTGAEKLFF. The DNA for the CDR3 is TGCGCCAGCAAAGGGGCCGGGACAGGGGCTGAAAAACTGTTTTTT.

This clone has a single count. The chain combines TRBV11-2 with TRBJ2-3; D unresolved. The CDR3 totals 11 residues. Germline assignment: CDR1 SGHAT and CDR2 FQNNGV. V was trimmed by 4 bases and J by 3 bases, leaving 2 bases between them. The CDR3 bases are TGTGCCAGCAGCTCTACAGATACGCAGTATTTT. This encodes CASSSTDTQYF.

This chain uses TRBV19 with TRBJ2-1; no clear D. This CDR3 has 13 amino acids. V was clipped by 3 bases and J by 7 bases, with 10 bases between them. CDR1 LNHDA and CDR2 SQIVND come from the germline V gene (reference sequence). CDR3 region: CASSMNGINEQFF. The CDR3 DNA follows: TGTGCCAGTAGTATGAATGGGATTAATGAGCAGTTCTTC.

The chain combines TRBV18 with TRBJ2-1, with TRBD2 matching over 12 bases. The ends lost 4 bases at V and 7 bases at J; junction bases unmatched: 8. This CDR3 is 16 amino acids long. From germline, CDR1 is KGHSH and CDR2 LQKENI. The CDR3 DNA follows: TGTGCCAGCTCACTACAACTAGCGGGAGGCGTTAATGAGCAGTTCTTC. Residues: CASSLQLAGGVNEQFF.

The chain carries TRBV19 and TRBJ2-5; D is possibly TRBD1 (6 bases). Judging by the DNA end, TRBJ2-7 fits better; the J call may be wrong. In germline, CDR1 is LNHDA, CDR2 SQIVND (reference sequence). The CDR3 contains 15 residues. The CDR3 spells CASSKQDPGDYEQYF. CDR3 nucleotides: TGTGCCAGTAGCAAGCAGGATCCAGGGGACTACGAGCAGTACTTC.

This clone was detected once. The J gene is TRBJ2-5, the V gene TRBV13, with D possibly being TRBD1 (5 bases). V lost 6 bases and J 1 base, leaving 9 bases between the germline ends. CDR3 length: 13 residues. Germline V gene lookup returns CDR1 PRHDT and CDR2 FYEKMQ (reference sequence). The CDR3 spells CASRRQSQETQYF. The DNA for the CDR3 is TGTGCCAGCAGAAGACAGTCCCAAGAGACCCAGTACTTC. Together with reference TRBV13 and TRBJ2-5, the CDR3 gives the full variable domain: AAGVIQSPRHLIKEKRETATLKCYPIPRHDTVYWYQQGPGQDPQFLISFYEKMQSDKGSIPDRFSAQQFSDYHSELNMSSLELGDSALYFCASRRQSQETQYFGPGTRLLVL.

The chain links TRBV10-3 to TRBJ1-5; the D is unclear. Germline CDR1 is ENHRY and CDR2 is SYGVKD. The CDR3 length is 13 residues. V was pared by 5 bases and J by 2 bases, with 7 bases between. The CDR3 here is CAISSEGNQPQHF. CDR3 DNA sequence: TGTGCCATCAGTTCCGAGGGCAATCAGCCCCAGCATTTT.